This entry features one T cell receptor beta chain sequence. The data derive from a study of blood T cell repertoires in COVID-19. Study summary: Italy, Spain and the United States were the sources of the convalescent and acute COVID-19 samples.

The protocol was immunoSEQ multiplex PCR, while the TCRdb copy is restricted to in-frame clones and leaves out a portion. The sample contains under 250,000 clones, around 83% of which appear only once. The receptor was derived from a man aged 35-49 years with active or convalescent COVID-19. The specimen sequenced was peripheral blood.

CDR3 protein: CASSLGQLGSSGANVLTF. The CDR3 DNA reads as TGTGCCAGCAGCTTGGGACAGCTGGGTTCGTCTGGGGCCAACGTCCTGACTTTC. The chain has TRBV5-6 and TRBJ2-6; possibly TRBD1 for D (5 bases). Germline V gives CDR1 SGHDT, CDR2 YYEEEE. The V end lost 0 bases, the J end lost 1 base, and 14 bases lay between the germline ends. This CDR3 comprises 18 residues.